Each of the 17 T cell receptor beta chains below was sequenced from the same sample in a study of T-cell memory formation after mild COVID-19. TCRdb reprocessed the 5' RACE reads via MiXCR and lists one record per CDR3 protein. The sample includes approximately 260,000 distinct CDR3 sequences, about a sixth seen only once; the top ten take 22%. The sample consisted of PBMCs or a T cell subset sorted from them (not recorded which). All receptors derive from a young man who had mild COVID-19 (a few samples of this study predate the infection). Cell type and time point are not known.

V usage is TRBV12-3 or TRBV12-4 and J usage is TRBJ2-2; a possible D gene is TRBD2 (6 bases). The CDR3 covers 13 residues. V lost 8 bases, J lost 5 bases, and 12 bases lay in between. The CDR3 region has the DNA TGTGCCAGCGCCGCTAGCGAGACCGGGGAGCTGTTTTTT. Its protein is CASAASETGELFF.

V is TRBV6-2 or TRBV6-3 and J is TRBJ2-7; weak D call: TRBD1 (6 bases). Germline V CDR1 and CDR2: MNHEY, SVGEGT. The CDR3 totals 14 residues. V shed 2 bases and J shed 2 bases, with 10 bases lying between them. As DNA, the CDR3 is TGTGCCAGCAGTTACGTACAGGGAGCCTACGAGCAGTACGTC. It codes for CASSYVQGAYEQYV.

In DNA form, the CDR3 reads TGCGCCAGCAGCCAAGTGTCGTCTTATGGGACACCGAACACTGAAGCTTTCTTT. This translates into CASSQVSSYGTPNTEAFF. The chain employs TRBV4-3 and TRBJ1-1; TRBD1 is a possible D gene (6 bases). The ends were cut back, 1 base at V and 1 base at J, with 19 bases in the middle. The CDR3 has 18 residues. Germline V gene lookup returns CDR1 LGHNA and CDR2 YSLEER.

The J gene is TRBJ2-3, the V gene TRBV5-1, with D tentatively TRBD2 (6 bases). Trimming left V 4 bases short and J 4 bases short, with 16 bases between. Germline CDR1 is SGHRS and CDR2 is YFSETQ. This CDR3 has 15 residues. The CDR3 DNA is TGCGCCAGCAGCCCGTACCGGACTATCGCAGATACGCAGTATTTT. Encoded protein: CASSPYRTIADTQYF.

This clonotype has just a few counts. CDR3 protein: CASSSNRGTGVETQYF. The CDR3 DNA is TGTGCCAGCAGCTCTAACCGCGGGACAGGGGTAGAGACCCAGTACTTC. The V gene is TRBV9, the J gene TRBJ2-5; 10 bases match TRBD1. The germline V gene has CDR1 SGDLS and CDR2 YYNGEE. The CDR3 consists of 16 residues. V gave up 4 bases and J gave up 4 bases; unmatched junction bases: 10.

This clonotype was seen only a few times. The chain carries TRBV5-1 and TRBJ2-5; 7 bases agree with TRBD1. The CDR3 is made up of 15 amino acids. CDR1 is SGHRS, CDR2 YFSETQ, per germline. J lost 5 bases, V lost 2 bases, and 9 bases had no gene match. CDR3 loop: CASSFSDRVTETQYF. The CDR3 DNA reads TGCGCCAGCAGCTTCTCAGACAGGGTTACGGAGACCCAGTACTTC.

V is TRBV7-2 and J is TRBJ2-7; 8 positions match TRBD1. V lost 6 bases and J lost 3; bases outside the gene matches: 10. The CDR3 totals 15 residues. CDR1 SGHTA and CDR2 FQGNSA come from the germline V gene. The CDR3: CASRKTGVYDYEQYF. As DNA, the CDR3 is TGTGCCAGCAGAAAGACAGGGGTGTACGACTACGAGCAGTACTTC.

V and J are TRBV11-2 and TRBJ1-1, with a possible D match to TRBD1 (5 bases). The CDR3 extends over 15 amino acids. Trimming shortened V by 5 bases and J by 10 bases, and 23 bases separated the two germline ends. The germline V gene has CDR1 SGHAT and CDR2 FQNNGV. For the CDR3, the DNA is TGTGCCAGCAGCCCAACTCGGGGACTCGATTTGTCAGCTTTCTTT. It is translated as CASSPTRGLDLSAFF.

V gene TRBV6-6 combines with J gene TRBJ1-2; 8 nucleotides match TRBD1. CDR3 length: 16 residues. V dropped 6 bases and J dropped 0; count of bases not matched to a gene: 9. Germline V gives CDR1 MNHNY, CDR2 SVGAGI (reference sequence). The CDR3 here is CASRMQGALANYGYTF. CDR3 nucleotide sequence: TGTGCCAGCAGGATGCAGGGGGCCCTAGCTAACTATGGCTACACCTTC.

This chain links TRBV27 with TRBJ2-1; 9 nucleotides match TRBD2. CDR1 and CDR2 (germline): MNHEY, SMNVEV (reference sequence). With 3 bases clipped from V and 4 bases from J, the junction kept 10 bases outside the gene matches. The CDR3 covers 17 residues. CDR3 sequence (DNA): TGTGCCAGCAGTTTTGGCGGGGGGGTGACAGCTTACAATGAGCAGTTCTTC. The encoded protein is CASSFGGGVTAYNEQFF.

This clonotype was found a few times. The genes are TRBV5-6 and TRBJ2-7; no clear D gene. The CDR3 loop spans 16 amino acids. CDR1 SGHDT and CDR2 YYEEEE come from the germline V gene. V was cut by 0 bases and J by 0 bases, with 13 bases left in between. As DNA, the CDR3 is TGTGCCAGCAGCTTGGATCGAGCGCTGACCTCCTACGAGCAGTACGTC. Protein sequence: CASSLDRALTSYEQYV.

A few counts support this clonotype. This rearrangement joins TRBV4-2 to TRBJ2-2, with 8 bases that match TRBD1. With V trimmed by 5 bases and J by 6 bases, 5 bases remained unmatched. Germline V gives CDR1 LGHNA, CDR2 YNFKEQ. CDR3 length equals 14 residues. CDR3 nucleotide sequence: TGTGCCAGCAGCTTGGCGACAGGGGCCGGGGAGCTGTTTTTT. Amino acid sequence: CASSLATGAGELFF.

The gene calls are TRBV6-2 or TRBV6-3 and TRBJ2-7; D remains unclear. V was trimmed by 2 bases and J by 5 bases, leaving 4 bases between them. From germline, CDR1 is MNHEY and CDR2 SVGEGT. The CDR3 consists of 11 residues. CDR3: CASSYQNEQYF. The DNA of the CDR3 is TGTGCCAGCAGTTACCAAAACGAGCAGTACTTC.

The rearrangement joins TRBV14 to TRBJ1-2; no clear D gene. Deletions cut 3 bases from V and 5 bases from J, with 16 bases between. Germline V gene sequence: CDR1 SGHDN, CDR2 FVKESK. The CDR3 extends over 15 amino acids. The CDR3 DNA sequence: TGTGCCAGCAGCCACGGACGGACGGAGTTTTATGGCTACACCTTC. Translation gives CASSHGRTEFYGYTF.

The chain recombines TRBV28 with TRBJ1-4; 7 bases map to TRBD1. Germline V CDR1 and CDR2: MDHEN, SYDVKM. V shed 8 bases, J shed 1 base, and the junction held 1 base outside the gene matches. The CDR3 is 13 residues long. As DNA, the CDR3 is TGTGCCAGCCACAGGGGAACTAATGAAAAACTGTTTTTT. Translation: CASHRGTNEKLFF.

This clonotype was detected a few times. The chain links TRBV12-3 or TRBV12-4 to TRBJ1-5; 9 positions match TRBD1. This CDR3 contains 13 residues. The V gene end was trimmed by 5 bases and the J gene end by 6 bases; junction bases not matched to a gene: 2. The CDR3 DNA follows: TGTGCCAGCAGTCTACAGGGGGCTCAGCCCCAGCATTTT. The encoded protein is CASSLQGAQPQHF.

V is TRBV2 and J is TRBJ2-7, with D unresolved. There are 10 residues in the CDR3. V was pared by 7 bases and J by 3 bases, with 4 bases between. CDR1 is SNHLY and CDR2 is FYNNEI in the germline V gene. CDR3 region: CASTHYEQYV. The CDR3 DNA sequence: TGTGCCAGCACCCACTACGAGCAGTACGTC.